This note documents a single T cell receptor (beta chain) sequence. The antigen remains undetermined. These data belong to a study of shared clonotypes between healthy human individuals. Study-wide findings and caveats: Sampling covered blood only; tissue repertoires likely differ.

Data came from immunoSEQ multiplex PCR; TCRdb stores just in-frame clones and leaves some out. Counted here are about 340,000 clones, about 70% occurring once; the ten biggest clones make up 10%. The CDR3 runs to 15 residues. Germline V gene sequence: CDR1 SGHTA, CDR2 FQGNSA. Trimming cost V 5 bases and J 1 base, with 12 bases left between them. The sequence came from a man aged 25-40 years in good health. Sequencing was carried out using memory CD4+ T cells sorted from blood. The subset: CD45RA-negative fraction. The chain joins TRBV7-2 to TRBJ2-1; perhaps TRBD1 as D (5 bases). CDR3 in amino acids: CASSASRQSYNEQFF. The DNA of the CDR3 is TGTGCCAGCAGCGCGAGCCGACAGTCCTACAATGAGCAGTTCTTC.